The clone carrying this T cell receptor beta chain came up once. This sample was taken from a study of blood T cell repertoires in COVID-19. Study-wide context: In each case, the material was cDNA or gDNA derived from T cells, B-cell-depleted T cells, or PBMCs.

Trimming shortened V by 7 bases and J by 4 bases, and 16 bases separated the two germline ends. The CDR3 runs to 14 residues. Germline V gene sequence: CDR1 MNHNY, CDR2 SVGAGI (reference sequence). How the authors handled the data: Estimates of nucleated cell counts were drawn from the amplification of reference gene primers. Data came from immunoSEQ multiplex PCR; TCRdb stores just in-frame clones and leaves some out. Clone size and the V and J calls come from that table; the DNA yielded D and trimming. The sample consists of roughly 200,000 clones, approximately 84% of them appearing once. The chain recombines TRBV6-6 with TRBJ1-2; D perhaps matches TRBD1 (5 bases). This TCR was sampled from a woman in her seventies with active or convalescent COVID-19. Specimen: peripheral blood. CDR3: CASNPTGESYGYTF. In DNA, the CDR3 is TGTGCCAGCAACCCAACGGGGGAGTCCTATGGCTACACCTTC.